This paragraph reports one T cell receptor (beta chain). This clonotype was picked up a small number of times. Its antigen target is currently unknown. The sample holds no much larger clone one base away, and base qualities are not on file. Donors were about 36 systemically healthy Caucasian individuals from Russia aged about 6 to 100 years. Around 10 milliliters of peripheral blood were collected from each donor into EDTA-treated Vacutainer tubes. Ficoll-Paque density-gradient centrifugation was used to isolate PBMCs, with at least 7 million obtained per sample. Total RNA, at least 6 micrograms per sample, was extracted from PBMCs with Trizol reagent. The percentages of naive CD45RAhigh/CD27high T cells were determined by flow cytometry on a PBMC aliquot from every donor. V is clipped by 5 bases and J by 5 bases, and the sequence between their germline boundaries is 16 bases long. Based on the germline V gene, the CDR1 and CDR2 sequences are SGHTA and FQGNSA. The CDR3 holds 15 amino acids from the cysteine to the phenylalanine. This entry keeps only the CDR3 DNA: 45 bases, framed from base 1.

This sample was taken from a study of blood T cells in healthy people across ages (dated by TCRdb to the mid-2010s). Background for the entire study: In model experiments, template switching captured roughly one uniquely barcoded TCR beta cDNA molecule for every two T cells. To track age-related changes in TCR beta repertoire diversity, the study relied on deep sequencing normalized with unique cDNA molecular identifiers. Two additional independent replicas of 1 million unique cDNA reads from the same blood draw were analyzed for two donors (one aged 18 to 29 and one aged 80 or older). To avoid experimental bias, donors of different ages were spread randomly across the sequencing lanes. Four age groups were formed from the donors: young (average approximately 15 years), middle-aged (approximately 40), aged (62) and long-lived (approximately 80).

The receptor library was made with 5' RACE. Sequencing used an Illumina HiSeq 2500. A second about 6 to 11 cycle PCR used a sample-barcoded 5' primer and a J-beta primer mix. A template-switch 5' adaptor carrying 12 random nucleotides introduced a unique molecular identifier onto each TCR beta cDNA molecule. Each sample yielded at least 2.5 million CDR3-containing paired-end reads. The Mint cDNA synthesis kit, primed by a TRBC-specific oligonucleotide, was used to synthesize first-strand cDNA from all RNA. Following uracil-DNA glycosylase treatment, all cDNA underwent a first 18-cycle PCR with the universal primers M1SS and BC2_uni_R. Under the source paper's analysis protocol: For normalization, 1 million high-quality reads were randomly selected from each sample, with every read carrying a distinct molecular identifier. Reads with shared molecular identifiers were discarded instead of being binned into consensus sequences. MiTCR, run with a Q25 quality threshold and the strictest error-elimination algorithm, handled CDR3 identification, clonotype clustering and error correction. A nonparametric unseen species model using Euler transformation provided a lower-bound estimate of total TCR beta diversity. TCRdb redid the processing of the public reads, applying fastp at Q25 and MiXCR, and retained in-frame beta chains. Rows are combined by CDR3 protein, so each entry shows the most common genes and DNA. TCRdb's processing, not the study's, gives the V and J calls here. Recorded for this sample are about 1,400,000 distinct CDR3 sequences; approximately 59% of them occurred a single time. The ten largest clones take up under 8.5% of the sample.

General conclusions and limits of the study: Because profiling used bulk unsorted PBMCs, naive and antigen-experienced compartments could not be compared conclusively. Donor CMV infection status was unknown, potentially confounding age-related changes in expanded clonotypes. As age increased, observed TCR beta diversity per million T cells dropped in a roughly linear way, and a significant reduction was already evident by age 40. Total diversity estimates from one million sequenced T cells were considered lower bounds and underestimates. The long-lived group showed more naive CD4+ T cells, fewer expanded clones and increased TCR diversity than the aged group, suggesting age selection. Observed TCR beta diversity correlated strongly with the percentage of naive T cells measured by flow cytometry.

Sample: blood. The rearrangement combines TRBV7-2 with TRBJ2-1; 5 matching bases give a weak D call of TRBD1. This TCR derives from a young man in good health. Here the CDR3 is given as CASSPRAGKDNEQFF. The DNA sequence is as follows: TGTGCCAGCAGCCCTCGGGCAGGGAAAGACAATGAGCAGTTCTTC.